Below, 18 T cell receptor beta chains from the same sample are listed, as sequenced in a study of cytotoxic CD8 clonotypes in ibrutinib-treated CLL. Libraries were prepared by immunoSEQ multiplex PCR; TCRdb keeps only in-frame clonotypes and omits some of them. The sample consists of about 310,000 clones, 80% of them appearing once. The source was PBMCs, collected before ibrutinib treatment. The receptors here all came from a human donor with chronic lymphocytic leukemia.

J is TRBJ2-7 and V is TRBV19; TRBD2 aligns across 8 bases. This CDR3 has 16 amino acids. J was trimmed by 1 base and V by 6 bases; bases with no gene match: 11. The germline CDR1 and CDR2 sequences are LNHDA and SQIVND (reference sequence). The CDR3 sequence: CASRREAYLGSYEQYF. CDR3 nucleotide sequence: TGTGCCAGTAGGCGGGAGGCATATCTCGGTTCCTACGAGCAGTACTTC.

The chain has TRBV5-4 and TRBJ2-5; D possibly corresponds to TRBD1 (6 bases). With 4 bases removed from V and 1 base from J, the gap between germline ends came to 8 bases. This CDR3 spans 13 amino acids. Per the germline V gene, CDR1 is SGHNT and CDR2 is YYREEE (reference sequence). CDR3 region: CASSMTGQETQYF. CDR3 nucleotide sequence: TGTGCCAGCAGCATGACAGGCCAAGAGACCCAGTACTTC. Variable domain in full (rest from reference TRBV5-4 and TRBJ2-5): ETGVTQSPTHLIKTRGQQVTLRCSSQSGHNTVSWYQQALGQGPQFIFQYYREEENGRGNFPPRFSGLQFPNYSSELNVNALELDDSALYLCASSMTGQETQYFGPGTRLLVL.

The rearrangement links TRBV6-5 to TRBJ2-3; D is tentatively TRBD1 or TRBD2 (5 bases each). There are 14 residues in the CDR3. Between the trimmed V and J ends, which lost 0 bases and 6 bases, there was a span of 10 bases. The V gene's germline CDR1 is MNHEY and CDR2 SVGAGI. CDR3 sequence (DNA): TGTGCCAGCAGTTACTCGACAGAGGGGGATACGCAGTATTTT. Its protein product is CASSYSTEGDTQYF.

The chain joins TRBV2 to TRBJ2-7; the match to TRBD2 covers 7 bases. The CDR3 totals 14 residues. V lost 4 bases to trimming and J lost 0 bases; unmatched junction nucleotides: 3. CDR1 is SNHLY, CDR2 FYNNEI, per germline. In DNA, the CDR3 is TGTGCCAGCAGTGTGAGGGAGGGCTCCTACGAGCAGTACTTC. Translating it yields CASSVREGSYEQYF.

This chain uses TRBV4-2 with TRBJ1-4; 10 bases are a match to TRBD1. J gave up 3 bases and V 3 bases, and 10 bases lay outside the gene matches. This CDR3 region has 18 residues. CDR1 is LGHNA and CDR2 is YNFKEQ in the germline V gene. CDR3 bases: TGTGCCAGCAGCCATCGTAGACCGGGACAGGGGTCTAATGAAAAACTGTTTTTT. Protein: CASSHRRPGQGSNEKLFF.

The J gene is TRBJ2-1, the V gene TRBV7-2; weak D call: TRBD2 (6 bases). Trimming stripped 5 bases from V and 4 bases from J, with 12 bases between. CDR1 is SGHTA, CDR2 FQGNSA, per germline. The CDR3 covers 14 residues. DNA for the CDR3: TGTGCCAGCAGCCCGGGACTGGCTTACAATGAGCAGTTCTTC. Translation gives CASSPGLAYNEQFF.

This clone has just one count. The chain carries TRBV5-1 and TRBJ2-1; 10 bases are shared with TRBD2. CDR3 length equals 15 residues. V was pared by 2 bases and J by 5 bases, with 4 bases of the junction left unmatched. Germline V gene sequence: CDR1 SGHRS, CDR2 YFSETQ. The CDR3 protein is CASSLRLAGDNEQFF. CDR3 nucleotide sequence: TGCGCCAGCAGCTTAAGACTAGCGGGTGACAATGAGCAGTTCTTC.

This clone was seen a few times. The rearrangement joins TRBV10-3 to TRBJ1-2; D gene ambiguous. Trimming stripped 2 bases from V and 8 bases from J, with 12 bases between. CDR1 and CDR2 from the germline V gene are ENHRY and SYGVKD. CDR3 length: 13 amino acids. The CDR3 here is CAISEPVEKGYTF. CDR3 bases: TGTGCCATCAGTGAGCCGGTAGAGAAGGGCTACACCTTC.

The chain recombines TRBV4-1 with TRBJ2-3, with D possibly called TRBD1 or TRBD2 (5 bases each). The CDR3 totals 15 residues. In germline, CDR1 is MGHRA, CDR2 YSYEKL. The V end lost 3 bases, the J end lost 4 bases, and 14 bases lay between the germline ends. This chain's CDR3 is CASSHPSLGADTQYF. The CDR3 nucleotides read TGCGCCAGCAGCCATCCCAGCTTGGGGGCAGATACGCAGTATTTT.

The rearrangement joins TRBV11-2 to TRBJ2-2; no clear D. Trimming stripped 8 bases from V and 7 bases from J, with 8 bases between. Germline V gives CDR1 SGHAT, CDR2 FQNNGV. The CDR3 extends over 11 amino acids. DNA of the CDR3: TGTGCCAGCGACTCCTTCGGGGAGCTGTTTTTT. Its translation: CASDSFGELFF. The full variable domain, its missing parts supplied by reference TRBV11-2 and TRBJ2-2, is EAGVAQSPRYKIIEKRQSVAFWCNPISGHATLYWYQQILGQGPKLLIQFQNNGVVDDSQLPKDRFSAERLKGVDSTLKIQPAKLEDSAVYLCASDSFGELFFGEGSRLTVL.

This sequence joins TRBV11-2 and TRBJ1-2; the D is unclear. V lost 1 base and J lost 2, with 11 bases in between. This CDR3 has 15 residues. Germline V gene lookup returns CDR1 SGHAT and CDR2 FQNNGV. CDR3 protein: CASSLGPDFNYGYTF. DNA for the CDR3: TGTGCCAGCAGCTTAGGGCCCGATTTCAACTATGGCTACACCTTC.

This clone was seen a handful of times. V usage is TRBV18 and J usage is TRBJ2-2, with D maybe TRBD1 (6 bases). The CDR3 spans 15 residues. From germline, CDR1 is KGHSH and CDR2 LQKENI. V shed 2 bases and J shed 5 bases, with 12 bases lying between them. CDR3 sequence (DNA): TGTGCCAGCTCACCAGCCCGCCAGGGGACCGGGGAGCTGTTTTTT. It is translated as CASSPARQGTGELFF.

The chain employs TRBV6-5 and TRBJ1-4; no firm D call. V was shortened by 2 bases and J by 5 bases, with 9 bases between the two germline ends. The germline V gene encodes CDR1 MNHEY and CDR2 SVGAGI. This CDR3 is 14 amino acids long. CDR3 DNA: TGTGCCAGCAGTTACAGCCCCGGGAATGAAAAACTGTTTTTT. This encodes CASSYSPGNEKLFF.

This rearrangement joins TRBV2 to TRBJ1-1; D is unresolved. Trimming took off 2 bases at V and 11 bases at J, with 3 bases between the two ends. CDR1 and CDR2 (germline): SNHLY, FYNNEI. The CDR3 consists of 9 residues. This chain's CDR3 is CASSEWAFF. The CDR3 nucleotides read TGTGCCAGCAGTGAATGGGCTTTCTTT. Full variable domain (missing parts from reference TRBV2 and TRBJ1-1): EPEVTQTPSHQVTQMGQEVILRCVPISNHLYFYWYRQILGQKVEFLVSFYNNEISEKSEIFDDQFSVERPDGSNFTLKIRSTKLEDSAMYFCASSEWAFFGQGTRLTVV.

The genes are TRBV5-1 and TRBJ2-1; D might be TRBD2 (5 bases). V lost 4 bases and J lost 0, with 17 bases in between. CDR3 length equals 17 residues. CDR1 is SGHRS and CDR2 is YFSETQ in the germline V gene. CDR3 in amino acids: CASSPNLAAGSYNEQFF. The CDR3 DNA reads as TGCGCCAGCAGCCCTAATCTAGCTGCGGGCTCCTACAATGAGCAGTTCTTC.

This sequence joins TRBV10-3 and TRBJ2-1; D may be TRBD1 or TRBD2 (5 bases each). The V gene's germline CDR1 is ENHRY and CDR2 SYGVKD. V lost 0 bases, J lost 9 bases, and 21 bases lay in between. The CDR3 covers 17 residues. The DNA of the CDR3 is TGTGCCATCAGTGAGTCGATCGGGGCAGGGCGGGTCAGTGAGCAGTTCTTC. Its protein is CAISESIGAGRVSEQFF.

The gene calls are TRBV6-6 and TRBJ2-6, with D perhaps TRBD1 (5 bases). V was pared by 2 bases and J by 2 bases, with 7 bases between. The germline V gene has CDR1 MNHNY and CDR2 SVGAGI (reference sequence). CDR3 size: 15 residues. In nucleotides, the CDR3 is TGTGCCAGCAGTTACAGGGGAACTGGGGCCAACGTCCTGACTTTC. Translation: CASSYRGTGANVLTF.

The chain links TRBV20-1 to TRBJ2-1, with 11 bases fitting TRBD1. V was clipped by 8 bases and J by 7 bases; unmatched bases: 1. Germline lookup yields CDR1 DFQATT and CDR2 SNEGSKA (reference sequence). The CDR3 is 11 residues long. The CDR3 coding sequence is TGCAGTTGGGACAGGGGGAATGAGCAGTTCTTC. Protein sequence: CSWDRGNEQFF.